The 7 T cell receptor beta chains below all came from one sample that was sequenced in a study of blood T cell repertoires in COVID-19. Data came from immunoSEQ multiplex PCR; TCRdb stores just in-frame clones and leaves some out. The data show about 210,000 clones, roughly 80% seen once. The sequencing input was peripheral blood. Receptors were obtained from a woman in her sixties or seventies with COVID-19, enrolled during active disease.

This chain joins TRBV6-5 and TRBJ2-7; 9 positions match TRBD2. The CDR3 spans 13 residues. V lost 0 bases to trimming and J lost 13 bases; unmatched junction nucleotides: 7. Germline V gives CDR1 MNHEY, CDR2 SVGAGI. The CDR3 DNA follows: TGTGCCAGCAGTTACTCGAGGCTAGCGGGATTTTACTTC. Translation: CASSYSRLAGFYF.

The chain carries TRBV7-9 and TRBJ2-3, with 14 bases identical to TRBD2. V shed 6 bases, J shed 4 bases, and the junction held 6 bases outside the gene matches. This CDR3 has 16 amino acids. Germline V gene sequence: CDR1 SEHNR, CDR2 FQNEAQ (reference sequence). DNA for the CDR3: TGTGCCAGCAGTCTCGGACTAGCGGGAGGTGCAGATACGCAGTATTTT. Its translation is CASSLGLAGGADTQYF.

This chain joins TRBV27 and TRBJ2-1; D is undetermined. In germline, CDR1 is MNHEY, CDR2 SMNVEV (reference sequence). The V end lost 5 bases, the J end lost 5 bases, and 10 bases lay between the germline ends. This CDR3 has 13 residues. The CDR3 spells CASSPLGDNEQFF. DNA for the CDR3: TGTGCCAGCAGTCCCCTAGGTGACAATGAGCAGTTCTTC.

This clone has just one count. The V gene is TRBV28, the J gene TRBJ2-6; TRBD1 matches at 9 bases. Losses at the gene ends were 2 bases for V and 4 bases for J; bases not matched to a gene: 9. This CDR3 contains 18 residues. Per germline, CDR1 MDHEN and CDR2 SYDVKM. Here the CDR3 DNA reads TGTGCCAGCAGTTTAGGTGGGACAGGGTCGTACGGGGCCAACGTCCTGACTTTC. It codes for CASSLGGTGSYGANVLTF.

The chain joins TRBV5-1 to TRBJ2-6; D might be TRBD1 (5 bases). CDR3 length equals 16 residues. The germline V and J ends were trimmed by 3 bases and 4 bases, with 14 bases remaining between them. CDR1 and CDR2 from the germline V gene are SGHRS and YFSETQ. The CDR3 protein is CASSYSRVGGANVLTF. DNA for the CDR3: TGCGCCAGCAGCTATTCCAGGGTCGGAGGGGCCAACGTCCTGACTTTC.

The chain has TRBV5-1 and TRBJ2-5; 7 nucleotides agree with TRBD2. V lost 6 bases and J lost 1; bases outside the gene matches: 9. The germline gives CDR1 SGHRS, CDR2 YFSETQ. The CDR3 loop spans 15 amino acids. The CDR3 DNA follows: TGCGCCAGCACTATCGGGGGAGGGCCCCAAGAGACCCAGTACTTC. The encoded protein is CASTIGGGPQETQYF.

The sample holds a few counts of this clone. The V and J genes are TRBV27 and TRBJ1-1, with 7 bases identical to TRBD1. Looked up from germline, CDR1 is MNHEY and CDR2 is SMNVEV (reference sequence). The CDR3 extends over 14 amino acids. Unmatched junction bases numbered 12, after V lost 8 bases and J lost 6 bases. DNA of the CDR3: TGTGCCAGCGGAATTTACAGGGGAAACTCTGAAGCTTTCTTT. Its protein product is CASGIYRGNSEAFF.